The 30 T cell receptor beta chains listed next were all sequenced from one sample in a study of blood T cells in healthy people across ages. Combining a sample-barcoded 5' primer with a J-beta primer mix, a second PCR ran for roughly 7 to 11 cycles. TCRdb analysed the 5' RACE reads with MiXCR anew, one entry per CDR3 protein. The data contain approximately 400,000 distinct CDR3 sequences, approximately 52% of them singletons. The sample taken for sequencing was blood. The receptors derive from a man aged 55-75 years in good health.

In its sample, this clonotype was seen a few times. This chain links TRBV4-2 with TRBJ2-1; 8 nucleotides align to TRBD2. Trimming cost V 0 bases and J 7 bases; bases outside gene matches: 11. Per germline, CDR1 LGHNA and CDR2 YNFKEQ. The CDR3 is 17 residues long. The CDR3 DNA sequence: TGTGCCAGCAGCCAAGATGGGACGGGAGGGCCGGGGAATGAGCAGTTCTTC. Translating it yields CASSQDGTGGPGNEQFF.

The V and J genes are TRBV4-3 and TRBJ2-1, with D maybe TRBD2 (6 bases). From germline, CDR1 is LGHNA and CDR2 YSLEER. The V end was cut by 1 base, the J end by 5 bases, with 9 bases between. This CDR3 region has 14 residues. Written as DNA, the CDR3 is TGCGCCAGCAGCCAAGGGGAGGAGAACAATGAGCAGTTCTTC. Translation gives CASSQGEENNEQFF.

Details on this clonotype: This sequence may be a read error, since a much larger clone differs from it by one base. The chain has TRBV25-1 and TRBJ1-1; no clear D. Trimming removed 5 bases at V and 5 bases at J, with 12 bases between. The CDR3 sequence is 13 residues long. CDR1 and CDR2 (germline): MGHDK, SYGVNS. CDR3 sequence reads: CASSPEARTEAFF. CDR3 coding DNA: TGTGCCAGCAGTCCAGAGGCCAGGACTGAAGCTTTCTTT.

The sample holds a few counts of this clonotype. The rearrangement joins TRBV7-2 to TRBJ2-3, with 13 positions matching TRBD2. V lost 0 bases to trimming and J lost 1 base; unmatched junction nucleotides: 7. Germline V CDR1 and CDR2: SGHTA, FQGNSA. This CDR3 contains 19 residues. The chain's CDR3 is CASSLALLAGGLGTDTQYF. The CDR3 DNA reads TGTGCCAGCAGCTTAGCGCTACTAGCGGGAGGGCTTGGCACAGATACGCAGTATTTT.

V is TRBV5-5 and J is TRBJ2-3; 9 nucleotides match TRBD1. The trim removed 0 bases at V and 5 bases at J, leaving 7 bases unmatched. Germline CDR1 and CDR2: SGHKS and YYEKEE (reference sequence). This CDR3 spans 16 amino acids. Here the CDR3 DNA reads TGTGCCAGCAGCTTGGGGGACAGGGTTTTGGGAGATACGCAGTATTTT. It codes for CASSLGDRVLGDTQYF.

The rearrangement links TRBV12-3 or TRBV12-4 to TRBJ2-5; a possible D gene is TRBD1 (6 bases). Trimming took off 3 bases at V and 2 bases at J, with 10 bases between the two ends. The CDR3 covers 14 residues. The DNA for the CDR3 is TGTGCCAGCAGTTTCCGGACAGCACAAGAGACCCAGTACTTC. This codes for CASSFRTAQETQYF.

The sample holds a few counts of this clonotype. V and J are TRBV12-3 or TRBV12-4 and TRBJ1-4; TRBD1 agrees at 7 bases. J gave up 4 bases and V 6 bases, and 5 bases lay outside the gene matches. This CDR3 has 14 amino acids. The CDR3 is CASRTGVNNEKLFF. The CDR3, as DNA: TGTGCCAGCAGAACAGGGGTAAATAATGAAAAACTGTTTTTT.

The chain joins TRBV7-2 to TRBJ2-5, with TRBD2 matching over 7 bases. The germline gives CDR1 SGHTA, CDR2 FQGNSA. The CDR3 is made up of 12 amino acids. CDR3 bases: TGTGCAGCGGGGACGCCACGAGAGACCCAGTACTTC. Translated: CAAGTPRETQYF.

For this clonotype: A read error may produce the germline difference seen at one junction end. CDR3 amino acids: CASMPRGPYLYSEQFF. CDR3 DNA: TGTGCCAGCATGCCCAGGGGGCCTTATCTTTACAGTGAGCAGTTCTTC. This chain uses TRBV27 with TRBJ2-1; 8 bases align to TRBD1. This CDR3 is 16 amino acids long. Germline values: CDR1 MNHEY, CDR2 SMNVEV (reference sequence).

This clonotype was counted a few times. The chain has TRBV11-3 and TRBJ2-3; the match to TRBD1 covers 9 bases. Germline V gene lookup returns CDR1 SGHNT and CDR2 YENEEA. There are 14 residues in the CDR3. The J segment lost 2 bases and the V segment lost 5 bases, leaving 2 bases of the junction unmatched. DNA for the CDR3: TGTGCCAGCAGCGGGGACAGGGCCACAGATACGCAGTATTTT. Translating it yields CASSGDRATDTQYF.

This clonotype showed up just a few times. This chain links TRBV29-1 with TRBJ2-4; D is ambiguous. V lost 5 bases to trimming and J lost 0 bases, with 14 bases between them. Germline CDR1 SQVTM, CDR2 ANQGSEA. CDR3 length: 15 residues. CDR3 DNA: TGCAGCGTTATCGGGTGGATGGAAGCCAAAAACATTCAGTACTTC. Translating it yields CSVIGWMEAKNIQYF. Using reference TRBV29-1 and TRBJ2-4 for the parts outside the CDR3, the full variable domain is SAVISQKPSRDICQRGTSLTIQCQVDSQVTMMFWYRQQPGQSLTLIATANQGSEATYESGFVIDKFPISRPNLTFSTLTVSNMSPEDSSIYLCSVIGWMEAKNIQYFGAGTRLSVL.

The CDR3, as DNA: TGTGCCAGCAGTTCACGGACGGCGCGTGGTTACGAGCAGTACTTC. Translated, it gives CASSSRTARGYEQYF. V is TRBV28 and J is TRBJ2-7; D remains ambiguous. Germline CDR1 MDHEN, CDR2 SYDVKM. CDR3 length: 15 residues. V lost 4 bases and J lost 4, with 17 bases in between.

The rearrangement joins TRBV20-1 to TRBJ2-1, with 9 bases aligning to TRBD2. The length of the CDR3 is 15 residues. Looked up from germline, CDR1 is DFQATT and CDR2 is SNEGSKA (reference sequence). The V segment lost 6 bases and the J segment 2 bases; nucleotides outside the gene matches: 8. CDR3 in amino acids: CSAISGTSPYNEQFF. The CDR3 nucleotides are TGCAGTGCCATATCCGGGACTAGCCCCTACAATGAGCAGTTCTTC.

V usage is TRBV7-2 and J usage is TRBJ2-1; 12 bases fit TRBD1. The CDR3 contains 20 residues. The J segment lost 1 base and the V segment lost 5 bases, leaving 15 bases of the junction unmatched. Looked up from germline, CDR1 is SGHTA and CDR2 is FQGNSA. In DNA, the CDR3 is TGTGCCAGCAGCCCTGGACTTGGGACAGGGGGCGCGAAATCCTACAATGAGCAGTTCTTC. Protein: CASSPGLGTGGAKSYNEQFF.

This clonotype was detected many times. The rearrangement joins TRBV29-1 to TRBJ1-2; D remains unclear. The CDR3 spans 12 residues. From germline, CDR1 is SQVTM and CDR2 ANQGSEA. The V gene lost 3 bases and the J gene lost 6 bases, with 11 bases spanning the gap. CDR3 in amino acids: CSVDGRQHGYTF. CDR3 nucleotides: TGCAGCGTTGATGGCCGGCAACATGGCTACACCTTC.

The V call is TRBV27, the J call TRBJ2-1; D is unresolved. There are 13 residues in the CDR3. Trimming cost V 5 bases and J 4 bases, with 9 bases left between them. Germline CDR1 reads MNHEY; CDR2 reads SMNVEV (reference sequence). The CDR3 here is CASSPALYNEQFF. The CDR3 coding sequence is TGTGCCAGCAGTCCGGCCCTATACAATGAGCAGTTCTTC.

J is TRBJ2-7 and V is TRBV12-3 or TRBV12-4, with D possibly being TRBD2 (6 bases). This CDR3 spans 14 amino acids. Trimming removed 3 bases from V and 4 bases from J, with 13 bases in between. CDR3 DNA sequence: TGTGCCAGCAGTTTCGACGGGGGTACATACGAGCAGTACTTC. Translated: CASSFDGGTYEQYF.

The rearrangement links TRBV20-1 to TRBJ2-7, with TRBD2 matching 12 bases. The DNA end lines up better with TRBJ2-5; the J call may be wrong. Germline V gene data show CDR1 as DFQATT and CDR2 as SNEGSKA (reference sequence). The length of the CDR3 is 15 residues. CDR3 residues: CSAIPLAGGRETQYF. The CDR3 coding sequence is TGCAGTGCCATACCCCTAGCGGGGGGGCGTGAGACCCAGTACTTC.

This clonotype was picked up one time. This chain connects TRBV29-1 to TRBJ2-5, with D perhaps assigned TRBD1 or TRBD2 (5 bases each). Germline loops: CDR1 SQVTM, CDR2 ANQGSEA. Trimming shortened V by 4 bases and J by 4 bases, and 10 bases separated the two germline ends. The CDR3 covers 12 residues. The CDR3, as DNA: TGCAGCGTTGGAGGGCAGGGAGAGACCCAGTACTTC. It codes for CSVGGQGETQYF.

There are many counts of this clonotype. The V and J genes are TRBV12-3 or TRBV12-4 and TRBJ1-1, with D hard to call. V was shortened by 0 bases and J by 0 bases, with 8 bases between the two germline ends. CDR3 length: 15 amino acids. The CDR3 reads CASSLAAPVNTEAFF. In DNA, the CDR3 is TGTGCCAGCAGTTTAGCGGCTCCGGTGAACACTGAAGCTTTCTTT.

This clonotype was recorded at least ten times. This chain links TRBV7-2 with TRBJ2-1; D remains ambiguous. Trimming pared 1 base from V and 10 bases from J, leaving 5 bases between. CDR1 and CDR2 (germline): SGHTA, FQGNSA. This CDR3 has 11 amino acids. The CDR3 bases are TGTGCCAGCAGCTTAGGTCAAGAGCAGTTCTTC. Its protein is CASSLGQEQFF.

V is TRBV5-1 and J is TRBJ2-5, with 15 bases matching TRBD2. Germline V gene sequence: CDR1 SGHRS, CDR2 YFSETQ. J lost 2 bases, V lost 4 bases, and 9 bases had no gene match. The CDR3 length is 18 residues. The CDR3 loop is CASSQPGLAGGKQETQYF. CDR3 nucleotides: TGCGCCAGCAGCCAGCCGGGACTAGCGGGAGGAAAACAAGAGACCCAGTACTTC.

This rearrangement joins TRBV11-2 to TRBJ2-1; possibly TRBD1 or TRBD2 for D (5 bases each). V was trimmed by 1 base and J by 8 bases, leaving 9 bases between them. The germline CDR1 and CDR2 sequences are SGHAT and FQNNGV. CDR3 length: 13 amino acids. Here the CDR3 reads CASSLVGRDEQFF. CDR3 in DNA: TGTGCCAGCAGCTTAGTGGGGCGGGATGAGCAGTTCTTC.

J is TRBJ2-1 and V is TRBV12-3 or TRBV12-4; D not resolved. This CDR3 contains 13 residues. Trimming took off 6 bases at V and 4 bases at J, with 10 bases between the two ends. CDR3 bases: TGTGCCAGCAGCTCCGCGGCTTACAATGAGCAGTTCTTC. It specifies CASSSAAYNEQFF.

This clonotype was counted at least ten times. This chain uses TRBV7-2 with TRBJ2-5, with D possibly TRBD1 on 6 matching bases. The CDR3 is 15 amino acids. V lost 1 base to trimming and J lost 5 bases, with 14 bases between them. Germline assignment: CDR1 SGHTA and CDR2 FQGNSA. In DNA, the CDR3 is TGTGCCAGCAGCTTAGGTACAGGGTTGGGGGAGACCCAGTACTTC. Amino acid sequence: CASSLGTGLGETQYF.

The chain links TRBV29-1 to TRBJ2-3; weak D call: TRBD1 (5 bases). The CDR3 extends over 14 amino acids. Looked up from germline, CDR1 is SQVTM and CDR2 is ANQGSEA. With 4 bases removed from V and 3 bases from J, the gap between germline ends came to 14 bases. DNA for the CDR3: TGCAGCGTTGCCATTGGGCAGGGAACAGATACGCAGTATTTT. This gives the protein CSVAIGQGTDTQYF.

The chain employs TRBV29-1 and TRBJ2-1; 7 bases fit TRBD1. This CDR3 is built from 14 residues. J gave up 0 bases and V 4 bases, and 3 bases lay outside the gene matches. Germline-derived CDR1 and CDR2 are SQVTM and ANQGSEA. The CDR3 DNA reads as TGCAGCGTTGGGGGACAGTCCTCCTACAATGAGCAGTTCTTC. It specifies CSVGGQSSYNEQFF.

This clonotype showed up just a few times. CDR3: CASSEPLGGSTDTQYF. The DNA for the CDR3 is TGTGCCAGCAGTGAACCCCTGGGGGGGAGCACAGATACGCAGTATTTT. The chain is built from TRBV2 and TRBJ2-3; 7 bases line up with TRBD2. CDR3 length equals 16 residues. Per germline, CDR1 SNHLY and CDR2 FYNNEI. The junction had 5 bases not matched to a gene; V was cut back by 2 bases and J by 0 bases.

The chain joins TRBV6-1 to TRBJ2-6; D not resolved. The germline V gene encodes CDR1 MNHNS and CDR2 SASEGT. The CDR3 totals 16 residues. V lost 5 bases, J lost 4 bases, and 15 bases lay in between. The CDR3 here is CASSKMNGSGANVLTF. The CDR3 DNA reads TGTGCCAGCAGTAAAATGAACGGTTCAGGGGCCAACGTCCTGACTTTC.

The CDR3 here is CASSPESGSSYNEQFF. The CDR3 nucleotides are TGTGCCAGCAGCCCCGAAAGCGGAAGCTCCTACAATGAGCAGTTCTTC. The rearrangement uses TRBV4-2 and TRBJ2-1, with a weak D call TRBD2 (5 bases). Germline-derived CDR1 and CDR2 are LGHNA and YNFKEQ. V was clipped by 4 bases and J by 0 bases, with 13 bases between them. The CDR3 covers 16 residues.